This T cell receptor (beta chain) was captured in a study of blood T cells in healthy people across ages. This clonotype was found once. V was shortened by 6 bases and J by 2 bases, with 16 bases between the two germline ends. From germline, CDR1 is MNHEY and CDR2 SVGAGI. The CDR3 loop spans 15 amino acids. Alongside a J-beta primer mix, a sample-barcoded 5' primer served in a second PCR lasting 7 to 11 cycles. One entry per CDR3 protein, called by TCRdb with MiXCR from the 5' RACE reads. Found here are about 1.8 million distinct CDR3 sequences, about 50% of them singletons; the top ten hold approximately 2.1%.

V is TRBV6-5 and J is TRBJ2-5; a weak D match, TRBD1 (6 bases). Source material: blood. The receptor's source is a woman in her 40s in good health. CDR3 DNA: TGTGCCAGCAGGGGACCGACAGGAACACAAGAGACCCAGTACTTC. Its translation is CASRGPTGTQETQYF.